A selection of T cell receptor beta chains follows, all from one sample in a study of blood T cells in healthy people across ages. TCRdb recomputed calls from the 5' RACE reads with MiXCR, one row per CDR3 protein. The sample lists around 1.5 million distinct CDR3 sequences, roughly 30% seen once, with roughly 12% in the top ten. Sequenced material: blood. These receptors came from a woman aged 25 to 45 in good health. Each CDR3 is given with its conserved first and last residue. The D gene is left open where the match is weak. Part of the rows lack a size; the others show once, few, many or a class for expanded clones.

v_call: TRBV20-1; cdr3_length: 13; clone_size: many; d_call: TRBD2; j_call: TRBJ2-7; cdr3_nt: TGCAGTGCTGGGACTAGCGCATCCTACGAGCAGTACTTC; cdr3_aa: CSAGTSASYEQYF
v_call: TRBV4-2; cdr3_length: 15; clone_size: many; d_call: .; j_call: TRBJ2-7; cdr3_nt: TGTGCCAGCAGCCAAGATTTGGCGGAAAACTACGAGCAGTACTTC; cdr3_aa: CASSQDLAENYEQYF
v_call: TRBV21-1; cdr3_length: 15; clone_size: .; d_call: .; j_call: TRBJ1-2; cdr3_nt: TGTGCCAGCAGCGTCCTCTGCAGGGAGAACTATGGCTACACCTTC; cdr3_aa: CASSVLCRENYGYTF
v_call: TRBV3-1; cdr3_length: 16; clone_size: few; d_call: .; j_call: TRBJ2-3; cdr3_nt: TGTGCCAGCAGTCATCGGACAGGAGGGTTCCGGGATACGCAGTATTTT; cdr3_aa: CASSHRTGGFRDTQYF
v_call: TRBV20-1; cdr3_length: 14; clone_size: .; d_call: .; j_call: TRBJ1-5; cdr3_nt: TGCAGTGCTAGGTTCCGAGGGGGCAATCAGCCCCAGCATTTT; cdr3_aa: CSARFRGGNQPQHF
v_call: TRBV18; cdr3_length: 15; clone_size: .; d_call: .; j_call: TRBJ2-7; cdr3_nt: TGTGCCAGCTCACCACACAACAGGGGAGGATACGAGCAGTACTTC; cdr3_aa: CASSPHNRGGYEQYF
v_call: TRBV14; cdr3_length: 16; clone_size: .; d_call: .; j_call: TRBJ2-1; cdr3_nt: TGTGCCAGCAGCCAAAACCTTGAGTGGGGGTACAATGAGCAGTTCTTC; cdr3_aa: CASSQNLEWGYNEQFF
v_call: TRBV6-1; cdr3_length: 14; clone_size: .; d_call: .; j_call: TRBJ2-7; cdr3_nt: TGTGCCAGCAGTGAAGCGATTTACTCCTACGAGCAGTACTTC; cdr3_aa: CASSEAIYSYEQYF
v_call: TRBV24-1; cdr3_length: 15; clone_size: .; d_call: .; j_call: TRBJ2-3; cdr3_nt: TGTGCCACCAGTGATTACGGGACCAGCACAGGTACGCAGTATTTT; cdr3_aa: CATSDYGTSTGTQYF
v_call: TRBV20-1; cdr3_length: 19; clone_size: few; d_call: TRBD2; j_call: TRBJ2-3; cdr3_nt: TGCAGTGCTAATCCCCTGGGACTAGCGGGGGGGGTTAGCACAGATACGCAGTATTTT; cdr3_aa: CSANPLGLAGGVSTDTQYF
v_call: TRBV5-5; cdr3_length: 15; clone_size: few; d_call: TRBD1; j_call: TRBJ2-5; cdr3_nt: TGTGCCAGCAGCAGAGCCGGGACAGGGTTAGAGACCCAGTACTTC; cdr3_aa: CASSRAGTGLETQYF
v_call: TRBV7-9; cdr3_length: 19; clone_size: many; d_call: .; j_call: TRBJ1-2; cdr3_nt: TGTGCCAGCAGCTTAGGGGGCCGTGACAGCAGACCCCTTTCCTATGGCTACACCTTC; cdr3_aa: CASSLGGRDSRPLSYGYTF
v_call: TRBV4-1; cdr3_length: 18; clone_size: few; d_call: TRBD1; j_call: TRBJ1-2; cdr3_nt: TGCGCCAGCAGCCACCACATGCCCCGGGACAGGGGTGACTATGGCTACACCTTC; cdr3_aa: CASSHHMPRDRGDYGYTF
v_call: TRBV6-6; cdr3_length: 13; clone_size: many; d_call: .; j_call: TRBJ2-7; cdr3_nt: TGTGCCAGCAGTAGCGCCCGCTCCTACGAGCAGTACTTC; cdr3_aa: CASSSARSYEQYF
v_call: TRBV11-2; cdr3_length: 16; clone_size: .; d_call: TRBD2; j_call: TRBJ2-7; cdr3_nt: TGTGCCAGCAGCCGGACTAGCGGAACCGCCCTCTACGAGCAGTACTTC; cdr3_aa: CASSRTSGTALYEQYF
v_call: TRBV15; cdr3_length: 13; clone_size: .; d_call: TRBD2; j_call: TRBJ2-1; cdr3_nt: TGTGCCACCATAGCGGGGGGGTTGAATGAGCAGTTCTTC; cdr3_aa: CATIAGGLNEQFF
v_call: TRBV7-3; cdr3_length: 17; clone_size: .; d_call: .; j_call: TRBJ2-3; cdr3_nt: TGTGCCAGCAGCTTAAAGGGGGGACGGGACCTCACAGATACGCAGTATTTT; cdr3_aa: CASSLKGGRDLTDTQYF
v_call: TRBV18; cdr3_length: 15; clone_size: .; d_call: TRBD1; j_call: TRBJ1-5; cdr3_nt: TGTGCCAGCTCACCAACGAGGACAGGGAGTCAGCCCCAGCATTTT; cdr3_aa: CASSPTRTGSQPQHF
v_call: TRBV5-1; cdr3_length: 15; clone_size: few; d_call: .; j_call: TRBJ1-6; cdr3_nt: TGCGCCAGCAGCTTGGGAATCGGGGATAATTCACCCCTCCACTTT; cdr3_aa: CASSLGIGDNSPLHF
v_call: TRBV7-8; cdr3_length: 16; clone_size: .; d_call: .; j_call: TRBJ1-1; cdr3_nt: TGTGCCAGCAGCTTACCTTCGTCGGGGGCTACCCATGAAGCTTTCTTT; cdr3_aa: CASSLPSSGATHEAFF
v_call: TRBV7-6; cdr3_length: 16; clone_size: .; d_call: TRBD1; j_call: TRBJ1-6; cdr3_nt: TGTGCCAGCAGCTTACTAATTCGGGCAGGGGGTTCACCCCTCCACTTT; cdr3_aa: CASSLLIRAGGSPLHF
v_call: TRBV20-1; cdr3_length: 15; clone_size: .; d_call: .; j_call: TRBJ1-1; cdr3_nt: TGCAGTGCTAGAGCGCGAGACAGGCTGAACACTGAAGCTTTCTTT; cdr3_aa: CSARARDRLNTEAFF